These 30 T cell receptor beta chains were sequenced from one sample in a study of CD8 T cells in ankylosing spondylitis. Overall study results and limits: Blood from ankylosing spondylitis patients appeared to carry a characteristic eight-variant TCR beta motif.

These TCRs' antigens remain unknown. TCRdb reprocessed the 5' RACE reads via MiXCR and lists one record per CDR3 protein. The sample has about 220,000 distinct CDR3 sequences, approximately 7.4% seen once. Material: blood, either unsorted or a sorted T cell fraction (not recorded which). The receptors were sampled from a male donor with ankylosing spondylitis.

V usage is TRBV4-3 and J usage is TRBJ2-7, with D unresolved. Germline CDR1 LGHNA, CDR2 YSLEER. Trimming removed 0 bases from V and 2 bases from J, with 11 bases in between. This CDR3 region has 15 residues. The DNA for the CDR3 is TGCGCCAGCAGCCAAGAACCTGTACCAACCTACGAGCAGTACTTC. It is translated as CASSQEPVPTYEQYF.

The table lists this clonotype with a few counts. The chain carries TRBV11-2 and TRBJ2-5; perhaps TRBD1 as D (6 bases). Germline V gene lookup returns CDR1 SGHAT and CDR2 FQNNGV. Trimming shortened V by 5 bases and J by 5 bases, and 15 bases separated the two germline ends. CDR3 length: 14 residues. The CDR3 region is CASSPRTASETQYF. For the CDR3, the DNA is TGTGCCAGCAGCCCCAGGACAGCTTCGGAGACCCAGTACTTC.

This clonotype was recorded many times. The chain employs TRBV5-1 and TRBJ1-1, with D perhaps TRBD1 (6 bases). The CDR3 is 13 residues long. Trimming cost V 10 bases and J 1 base, with 14 bases left between them. Germline loops: CDR1 SGHRS, CDR2 YFSETQ. The CDR3 nucleotides are TGCGCCTGCAAGACAGGACAGAACACTGAAGCTTTCTTT. Residues: CACKTGQNTEAFF.

This chain uses TRBV20-1 with TRBJ2-7; no clear D gene. Trimming cost V 0 bases and J 7 bases, with 19 bases left between them. Germline assignment: CDR1 DFQATT and CDR2 SNEGSKA (reference sequence). The CDR3 consists of 15 residues. CDR3 protein: CSARDIVGGGREQYF. For the CDR3, the DNA is TGCAGTGCTAGAGATATAGTAGGTGGCGGAAGAGAGCAGTACTTC.

In its sample, this clonotype was seen many times. The chain combines TRBV6-1 with TRBJ1-4; TRBD1 is a possible D gene (6 bases). CDR3 length: 14 amino acids. Germline loops: CDR1 MNHNS, CDR2 SASEGT. V was clipped by 2 bases and J by 5 bases, with 9 bases between them. In DNA, the CDR3 is TGTGCCAGCAGTGAAACAGGGTGGAATGAAAAACTGTTTTTT. This sequence encodes CASSETGWNEKLFF.

This clonotype was seen many times. This chain connects TRBV27 to TRBJ2-1; D may be TRBD1 (6 bases). The CDR3 consists of 15 residues. The V and J ends lost 3 bases and 0 bases respectively, with 9 bases between them. CDR1 and CDR2 (germline): MNHEY, SMNVEV (reference sequence). The CDR3 loop is CASSFGQISYNEQFF. The CDR3 DNA sequence: TGTGCCAGCAGTTTCGGACAGATCTCCTACAATGAGCAGTTCTTC.

This clonotype was recorded many times. The chain uses TRBV30 and TRBJ1-1; no firm D call. The length of the CDR3 is 10 residues. Deletions cut 7 bases from V and 7 bases from J, with 10 bases between. Germline V gene lookup returns CDR1 GTSNPN and CDR2 SVGIG (reference sequence). The CDR3 region is CASKEVEAFF. DNA for the CDR3: TGTGCCTCAAAGGAAGTTGAAGCTTTCTTT.

This clonotype was picked up many times. This chain uses TRBV29-1 with TRBJ1-2, with 10 positions matching TRBD1. CDR1 and CDR2 from the germline V gene are SQVTM and ANQGSEA. CDR3 length equals 14 residues. V trimming: 7 bases; J trimming: 3 bases; junction bases outside the gene matches: 8. The CDR3 DNA reads TGCAGCGCCGAGAGGGACAGGGGATACTATGGCTACACCTTC. This translates into CSAERDRGYYGYTF. The whole variable domain, remainder taken from reference TRBV29-1 and TRBJ1-2, is SAVISQKPSRDICQRGTSLTIQCQVDSQVTMMFWYRQQPGQSLTLIATANQGSEATYESGFVIDKFPISRPNLTFSTLTVSNMSPEDSSIYLCSAERDRGYYGYTFGSGTRLTVV.

This clonotype was counted many times. This sequence joins TRBV12-3 or TRBV12-4 and TRBJ2-5; tentatively, D is TRBD1 (5 bases). The CDR3 is made up of 14 amino acids. Deletions cut 3 bases from V and 5 bases from J, with 13 bases between. CDR3 sequence (DNA): TGTGCCAGCAGTTTTCCAGGGCTAGGGGAGACCCAGTACTTC. This translates into CASSFPGLGETQYF.

A few counts support this clonotype. This chain links TRBV2 with TRBJ2-2; D is uncertain. V lost 3 bases and J lost 7, with 15 bases in between. Germline V gene lookup returns CDR1 SNHLY and CDR2 FYNNEI. The CDR3 is 15 amino acids. CDR3 in amino acids: CASSDRHLGGGELFF. CDR3 sequence (DNA): TGTGCCAGCAGTGACCGACACCTGGGCGGCGGGGAGCTGTTTTTT.

The chain carries TRBV7-2 and TRBJ2-5; D might be TRBD2 (6 bases). Trimming removed 0 bases from V and 4 bases from J, with 9 bases in between. The CDR3 is made up of 14 amino acids. The V gene's germline CDR1 is SGHTA and CDR2 FQGNSA. CDR3 nucleotides: TGTGCCAGCAGCTTAGCTCTTAGCGGAGAGACCCAGTACTTC. The encoded protein is CASSLALSGETQYF. Filled out from reference TRBV7-2 and TRBJ2-5, the complete variable domain reads GAGVSQSPSNKVTEKGKDVELRCDPISGHTALYWYRQSLGQGLEFLIYFQGNSAPDKSGLPSDRFSAERTGGSVSTLTIQRTQQEDSAVYLCASSLALSGETQYFGPGTRLLVL.

This clonotype turned up a few times. V is TRBV4-3 and J is TRBJ2-5; D possibly corresponds to TRBD1 (6 bases). The CDR3 covers 13 residues. Trimming pared 1 base from V and 5 bases from J, leaving 8 bases between. CDR1 is LGHNA and CDR2 is YSLEER in the germline V gene. The DNA of the CDR3 is TGCGCCAGCAGCCAAGTGAGGGGGGAGACCCAGTACTTC. Translated, it gives CASSQVRGETQYF.

In DNA, the CDR3 is TGTGCCAGCAGAGGGTCCGCCCCTCTCTATGGCTACACCTTC. Translation gives CASRGSAPLYGYTF. The genes are TRBV6-5 and TRBJ1-2; D gene uncertain. The germline CDR1 and CDR2 sequences are MNHEY and SVGAGI. V dropped 6 bases and J dropped 4 bases, with 15 bases sitting between them. The CDR3 spans 14 residues.

This clonotype was seen ten or more times. This chain connects TRBV12-3 or TRBV12-4 to TRBJ1-1; D remains unclear. V was cut by 2 bases and J by 7 bases, with 11 bases left in between. The CDR3 length is 13 residues. The CDR3, as DNA: TGTGCCAGCAGTTTATTGAGGGAGAGTGAAGCTTTCTTT. It translates to CASSLLRESEAFF.

Details on this clonotype: Being one base from a much bigger clone, this may be a read error. This rearrangement joins TRBV9 to TRBJ2-1; TRBD2 aligns across 8 bases. V shed 2 bases and J 2 bases; nucleotides not matched to a gene: 12. CDR1 is SGDLS, CDR2 YYNGEE, per germline. The CDR3 is 18 amino acids. This chain's CDR3 is CASSVGGGGITAYNEQFF. Written as DNA, the CDR3 is TGTGCCAGCAGCGTTGGTGGCGGGGGGATAACAGCCTACAATGAGCAGTTCTTC.

CDR3 coding DNA: TGTGCCAGCAGCTTAGGGACCAGGGGGCACGGCTACACCTTC. Amino acid sequence: CASSLGTRGHGYTF. The rearrangement joins TRBV7-9 to TRBJ1-2; 8 bases align to TRBD1. V shed 1 base, J shed 8 bases, and the junction held 6 bases outside the gene matches. The CDR3 runs to 14 residues. The germline V gene encodes CDR1 SEHNR and CDR2 FQNEAQ (reference sequence).

This chain joins TRBV18 and TRBJ2-1; 10 nucleotides agree with TRBD1. Germline-derived CDR1 and CDR2 are KGHSH and LQKENI. The CDR3 spans 14 residues. The ends lost 0 bases at V and 7 bases at J; junction bases unmatched: 0. In nucleotides, the CDR3 is TGTGCCAGCTCACCACCGGACAGGGGGAATGAGCAGTTCTTC. Translation: CASSPPDRGNEQFF.

There are many counts of this clonotype. The CDR3 DNA follows: TGTGCCAGCAGCTTTTGGAACACTGAAGCTTTCTTT. Translation: CASSFWNTEAFF. The chain uses TRBV7-2 and TRBJ1-1; D unresolved. Germline CDR1 SGHTA, CDR2 FQGNSA. The CDR3 has 12 residues. V gave up 3 bases and J gave up 1 base, with 3 bases separating them.

This clonotype was recorded many times. The rearrangement uses TRBV20-1 and TRBJ2-1; TRBD2 agrees at 7 bases. J was trimmed by 3 bases and V by 3 bases; bases with no gene match: 2. CDR1 and CDR2 (germline): DFQATT, SNEGSKA (reference sequence). There are 13 residues in the CDR3. The CDR3 nucleotides are TGCAGTGCTAGCGAGCGGGACTACAATGAGCAGTTCTTC. It encodes CSASERDYNEQFF.

This clonotype was observed a few times. This chain uses TRBV4-3 with TRBJ1-2, with D unresolved. Per the germline V gene, CDR1 is LGHNA and CDR2 is YSLEER. V shed 0 bases and J shed 5 bases, with 7 bases lying between them. The CDR3 consists of 13 residues. The CDR3 DNA follows: TGCGCCAGCAGCCAAGAATCATGGTATGGCTACACCTTC. Translation gives CASSQESWYGYTF.

This clonotype showed up many times. This chain connects TRBV4-1 to TRBJ2-5; D not resolved. The CDR3 is made up of 12 amino acids. V shed 0 bases and J shed 9 bases, with 8 bases lying between them. Germline loops: CDR1 MGHRA, CDR2 YSYEKL. CDR3 residues: CASSQEGSPQYF. The CDR3 region has the DNA TGCGCCAGCAGCCAAGAAGGCTCACCCCAGTACTTC.

This clonotype was seen repeatedly, ten times or more. The rearrangement joins TRBV7-2 to TRBJ2-7, with TRBD2 matching 7 bases. The V gene's germline CDR1 is SGHTA and CDR2 FQGNSA. CDR3 length equals 14 residues. The ends lost 5 bases at V and 3 bases at J; junction bases unmatched: 7. CDR3 in amino acids: CASSEVRGVYEQYF. The CDR3 region has the DNA TGTGCCAGCAGCGAAGTCCGGGGGGTCTACGAGCAGTACTTC.

In this sample, this clonotype turned up a few times. This chain connects TRBV10-2 to TRBJ2-7, with D tentatively TRBD2 (5 bases). Germline CDR1 WSHSY, CDR2 SAAADI. This CDR3 is built from 12 residues. The V gene lost 8 bases and the J gene lost 4 bases, with 12 bases spanning the gap. The CDR3 region has the DNA TGCGCCAGCCAGAGCGGAGATTACGAGCAGTACTTC. It specifies CASQSGDYEQYF.

This clonotype was seen many times. This sequence joins TRBV7-9 and TRBJ2-3; D not resolved. The germline V gene encodes CDR1 SEHNR and CDR2 FQNEAQ (reference sequence). The CDR3 contains 13 residues. The germline V and J ends were trimmed by 5 bases and 0 bases, with 6 bases remaining between them. CDR3 amino acids: CASSASSTDTQYF. The CDR3 bases are TGTGCCAGCAGCGCTTCTAGCACAGATACGCAGTATTTT.

This clonotype came up many times. The chain recombines TRBV4-2 with TRBJ1-6; the match to TRBD1 covers 8 bases. The CDR3 runs 13 residues. Germline lookup yields CDR1 LGHNA and CDR2 YNFKEQ. V shed 7 bases and J 9 bases; nucleotides not matched to a gene: 5. The CDR3 region has the DNA TGTGCCAGCACCACAGGGGGAGGTTCACCCCTCCACTTT. It codes for CASTTGGGSPLHF.

The chain joins TRBV5-1 to TRBJ2-1, with 8 positions matching TRBD2. Germline V lookup: CDR1 SGHRS, CDR2 YFSETQ. V was clipped by 4 bases and J by 9 bases; unmatched bases: 9. This CDR3 has 14 residues. CDR3 nucleotides: TGCGCCAGCAGCCTCCCGCGGGGGGATGGTGAGCAGTTCTTC. Encoded protein: CASSLPRGDGEQFF.

This chain joins TRBV12-3 or TRBV12-4 and TRBJ2-2; 8 bases match TRBD1. The CDR3 spans 18 residues. V trimming: 8 bases; J trimming: 0 bases; junction bases outside the gene matches: 14. The CDR3 loop reads CASCDRGQSTSNTGELFF. CDR3 nucleotides: TGTGCCAGCTGTGACAGGGGACAGTCCACATCGAACACCGGGGAGCTGTTTTTT.

Ten or more counts support this clonotype. The chain joins TRBV4-3 to TRBJ2-3; TRBD2 might be the D (6 bases). CDR1 and CDR2 from the germline V gene are LGHNA and YSLEER. The CDR3 spans 16 residues. Trimming pared 0 bases from V and 8 bases from J, leaving 18 bases between. The CDR3: CASSQDPGLLGVTQYF. As DNA, the CDR3 is TGCGCCAGCAGCCAAGACCCGGGACTTCTAGGGGTTACGCAGTATTTT.

This clonotype showed up many times. This chain joins TRBV20-1 and TRBJ1-1; tentative D call: TRBD1 (6 bases). CDR1 and CDR2 (germline): DFQATT, SNEGSKA (reference sequence). V lost 3 bases and J 10 bases, leaving 24 bases between the germline ends. The CDR3 runs 15 residues. The CDR3 sequence: CSAREPYREWILAFF. CDR3 nucleotides: TGCAGTGCTAGGGAGCCGTACAGGGAATGGATCTTAGCTTTCTTT.

In its sample, this clonotype was seen many times. This sequence joins TRBV9 and TRBJ2-2; D gene uncertain. This CDR3 is built from 16 residues. V lost 0 bases and J 6 bases, leaving 15 bases between the germline ends. Looked up from germline, CDR1 is SGDLS and CDR2 is YYNGEE. In DNA form, the CDR3 reads TGTGCCAGCAGCGTAGCTTTGGACCCTTTTGCCGGGGAGCTGTTTTTT. This codes for CASSVALDPFAGELFF.